The 32 T cell receptor beta chains listed next were all sequenced from one sample in a study of shared clonotypes between healthy human individuals. Profiled with immunoSEQ multiplex PCR; TCRdb holds only in-frame clones, not every one. This sample has about 490,000 clones; 76% occur once, and the top ten carry approximately 13%. The sample taken for sequencing was PBMCs. These receptors were taken from a middle-aged woman in good health. Some clones in this sample may be carry-over from other donors' samples.

The chain recombines TRBV28 with TRBJ2-3, with a weak D call TRBD2 (5 bases). The CDR3 is 13 residues long. The germline V gene encodes CDR1 MDHEN and CDR2 SYDVKM. V lost 3 bases to trimming and J lost 12 bases, with 16 bases between them. The CDR3 nucleotides read TGTGCCAGCAGTTTGCGGGCCCCGAGACAACAGTATTTT. The encoded protein is CASSLRAPRQQYF.

The chain couples TRBV7-9 to TRBJ2-5; D may be TRBD2 (5 bases). The CDR3 covers 17 residues. Trimming pared 1 base from V and 7 bases from J, leaving 22 bases between. Germline CDR1 and CDR2: SEHNR and FQNEAQ (reference sequence). The DNA for the CDR3 is TGTGCCAGCAGCTTAGTCTCGGGGAGTCTTCGTTTGAGGACCCAGTACTTC. This encodes CASSLVSGSLRLRTQYF.

As for this clone: Only one base separates this from a far larger clonotype, so it likely reflects a read error. This chain connects TRBV30 to TRBJ1-3; D ambiguous. Looked up from germline, CDR1 is GTSNPN and CDR2 is SVGIG (reference sequence). The CDR3 is made up of 13 amino acids. CDR3 sequence: CACHRGSGSTIYF. In DNA form, the CDR3 reads TGTGCCTGCCACCGCGGTTCTGGAAGCACCATATATTTT.

There are a few counts of this clone. The chain couples TRBV10-2 to TRBJ1-3; the match to TRBD1 covers 7 bases. The CDR3 covers 14 residues. V was pared by 3 bases and J by 5 bases, with 4 bases of the junction left unmatched. CDR1 and CDR2 from the germline V gene are WSHSY and SAAADI. The CDR3 sequence: CASSDRGGRNTIYF. Written as DNA, the CDR3 is TGCGCCAGCAGTGACAGGGGGGGTAGAAACACCATATATTTT.

The chain employs TRBV10-2 and TRBJ2-7, with 7 bases fitting TRBD2. Looked up from germline, CDR1 is WSHSY and CDR2 is SAAADI. This CDR3 is built from 16 residues. With V trimmed by 6 bases and J by 2 bases, 13 bases remained unmatched. CDR3 in amino acids: CASSLNAGTTPYEQYF. The CDR3 nucleotides read TGCGCCAGCAGCCTAAACGCCGGGACTACCCCCTACGAGCAGTACTTC.

This rearrangement joins TRBV5-4 to TRBJ2-3, with D unclear. V dropped 9 bases and J dropped 2 bases, with 13 bases sitting between them. The CDR3 runs to 13 residues. Per germline, CDR1 SGHNT and CDR2 YYREEE (reference sequence). The CDR3 nucleotides read TGTGCCACCGCCGAACCGAACACAGATACGCAGTATTTT. This codes for CATAEPNTDTQYF.

This clone was seen just once. The chain couples TRBV4-2 to TRBJ2-1, with D perhaps matching TRBD2 (6 bases). Trimming took off 4 bases at V and 1 base at J, with 11 bases between the two ends. The CDR3 sequence is 15 residues long. Germline CDR1 LGHNA, CDR2 YNFKEQ. As DNA, the CDR3 is TGTGCCAGCAGCCGCCAAGGGACTTCCTACAATGAGCAGTTCTTC. Translation: CASSRQGTSYNEQFF.

The chain links TRBV30 to TRBJ1-1, with D hard to call. This CDR3 region has 14 residues. V was shortened by 0 bases and J by 4 bases, with 12 bases between the two germline ends. Germline V gene sequence: CDR1 GTSNPN, CDR2 SVGIG (reference sequence). The DNA for the CDR3 is TGTGCCTGGAGTGTACGGGGTTTGGGCACTGAAGCTTTCTTT. Encoded protein: CAWSVRGLGTEAFF.

The chain links TRBV19 to TRBJ2-7; D may be TRBD1 (5 bases). CDR3 length: 14 amino acids. V shed 5 bases and J shed 0 bases, with 11 bases lying between them. Looked up from germline, CDR1 is LNHDA and CDR2 is SQIVND (reference sequence). This CDR3 reads CASSPQGGSYEQYF. In DNA form, the CDR3 reads TGTGCCAGTAGTCCTCAGGGTGGCTCCTACGAGCAGTACTTC.

The chain uses TRBV28 and TRBJ2-3, with 11 positions matching TRBD2. Germline CDR1 and CDR2: MDHEN and SYDVKM. The CDR3 has 17 residues. With V trimmed by 5 bases and J by 6 bases, 13 bases remained unmatched. The DNA of the CDR3 is TGTGCCAGCAGTCTTGGACTAGCGGGCTTACTAGGGGATACGCAGTATTTT. Encoded protein: CASSLGLAGLLGDTQYF.

On this clone itself: A read error is likely here: a far larger clone is one base away. In the same sample, other DNA sequences code for this CDR3. The rearrangement joins TRBV19 to TRBJ1-2; 8 nucleotides align to TRBD1. This CDR3 region has 14 residues. CDR1 and CDR2 from the germline V gene are LNHDA and SQIVND (reference sequence). V lost 6 bases and J lost 7; bases outside the gene matches: 10. CDR3 in amino acids: CASSWGGQGLGYTF. The CDR3 nucleotides are TGTGCCAGTAGCTGGGGCGGACAGGGACTTGGCTACACCTTC.

Worth noting for this clone: A far larger clone is off by one base, so a read error is likely. Because it lacks the conserved phenylalanine or tryptophan at the end, this CDR3 is likely a read error. V is TRBV6-4 and J is TRBJ1-1, with a possible D match to TRBD1 (5 bases). The CDR3 has 12 residues. Germline CDR1 reads MRHNA; CDR2 reads SNTAGT. V lost 6 bases and J 5 bases, leaving 10 bases between the germline ends. The CDR3 here is CASRNRGTEAFS. The CDR3, as DNA: TGTGCCAGCAGGAACCGGGGGACTGAAGCTTTCTCT.

This clone has a handful of counts. The chain uses TRBV27 and TRBJ1-4; D is possibly TRBD1 (5 bases). Germline loops: CDR1 MNHEY, CDR2 SMNVEV (reference sequence). V shed 5 bases and J shed 8 bases, with 18 bases lying between them. The CDR3 is made up of 15 amino acids. The CDR3 DNA is TGTGCCAGCAGTCCCCGGGGCAGGGTGGAGGAAAAACTGTTTTTT. Protein product: CASSPRGRVEEKLFF. The variable domain in full, with the rest retrieved from reference TRBV27 and TRBJ1-4, is EAQVTQNPRYLITVTGKKLTVTCSQNMNHEYMSWYRQDPGLGLRQIYYSMNVEVTDKGDVPEGYKVSRKEKRNFPLILESPSPNQTSLYFCASSPRGRVEEKLFFGSGTQLSVL.

Comment on this clone: Additional DNA sequences in this sample encode the identical CDR3. The chain carries TRBV5-1 and TRBJ1-1; D is unclear. Germline-derived CDR1 and CDR2 are SGHRS and YFSETQ. This CDR3 has 14 amino acids. Deletions cut 0 bases from V and 1 base from J, with 7 bases between. Here the CDR3 DNA reads TGCGCCAGCAGCTTGGATCTGGGGAACACTGAAGCTTTCTTT. Translated, it gives CASSLDLGNTEAFF.

Only a few counts were recorded for this clone. Since a much larger clone is just one base distant, this may be a read error. It is likely a read error, because the conserved phenylalanine at the end of the CDR3 is missing. This sequence joins TRBV30 and TRBJ2-2, with 7 nucleotides matching TRBD1. The germline gives CDR1 GTSNPN, CDR2 SVGIG (reference sequence). With 4 bases clipped from V and 2 bases from J, the junction kept 4 bases outside the gene matches. The CDR3 length is 14 residues. The CDR3 bases are TGTGCCTGGAACCGGGACAGCAACACCGGGGAGCTGTTTTCT. This gives the protein CAWNRDSNTGELFS.

The chain is built from TRBV10-3 and TRBJ2-1; D might be TRBD2 (6 bases). CDR1 is ENHRY and CDR2 is SYGVKD in the germline V gene. There are 13 residues in the CDR3. Trimming removed 10 bases at V and 0 bases at J, with 10 bases between. The CDR3 region has the DNA TGTGCCACGGCGGGGAGCTCCTACAATGAGCAGTTCTTC. Protein: CATAGSSYNEQFF.

As for this clone: Other nucleotide sequences from this sample produce the same CDR3. The genes are TRBV15 and TRBJ2-7; possible D gene TRBD2, 5 bases. The V gene lost 3 bases and the J gene lost 1 base, with 7 bases spanning the gap. CDR1 and CDR2 from the germline V gene are LNHNV and YYDKDF (reference sequence). This CDR3 is built from 13 residues. The CDR3, as DNA: TGTGCCACCAGCAGCGGGGATTCCTACGAGCAGTACTTC. Protein: CATSSGDSYEQYF.

This clone was observed a single time. This sequence joins TRBV7-2 and TRBJ2-5; a possible D gene is TRBD2 (7 bases). This CDR3 is built from 15 residues. The V gene lost 2 bases and the J gene lost 7 bases, with 17 bases spanning the gap. Germline assignment: CDR1 SGHTA and CDR2 FQGNSA. The CDR3 reads CASSLSGLGGGTQYF. The DNA for the CDR3 is TGTGCCAGCAGCTTATCGGGCTTAGGGGGGGGGACCCAGTACTTC.

The V call is TRBV7-9, the J call TRBJ2-1; D gene uncertain. V lost 6 bases and J 5 bases, leaving 2 bases between the germline ends. The CDR3 contains 10 residues. From germline, CDR1 is SEHNR and CDR2 FQNEAQ (reference sequence). As DNA, the CDR3 is TGTGCCAGCAGTAACAATGAGCAGTTCTTC. Its protein product is CASSNNEQFF. Using reference TRBV7-9 and TRBJ2-1 for the parts outside the CDR3, the full variable domain is DTGVSQNPRHKITKRGQNVTFRCDPISEHNRLYWYRQTLGQGPEFLTYFQNEAQLEKSRLLSDRFSAERPKGSFSTLEIQRTEQGDSAMYLCASSNNEQFFGPGTRLTVL.

The chain uses TRBV7-9 and TRBJ2-6; the D is unclear. The CDR3 contains 13 residues. V was pared by 5 bases and J by 0 bases, with 2 bases between. Germline CDR1 SEHNR, CDR2 FQNEAQ (reference sequence). CDR3: CASSHSGANVLTF. CDR3 coding DNA: TGTGCCAGCAGCCACTCTGGGGCCAACGTCCTGACTTTC.

This chain links TRBV7-9 with TRBJ2-5; D may correspond to TRBD1 or TRBD2 (5 bases each). Germline values: CDR1 SEHNR, CDR2 FQNEAQ (reference sequence). The CDR3 totals 17 residues. Trimming stripped 4 bases from V and 1 base from J, with 19 bases between. This CDR3 is CASSSTWDPRGQETQYF. The CDR3 bases are TGTGCCAGCAGCTCAACATGGGACCCGAGGGGCCAAGAGACCCAGTACTTC.

This rearrangement joins TRBV4-1 to TRBJ2-3; the match to TRBD2 covers 16 bases. V was clipped by 3 bases and J by 3 bases; unmatched bases: 12. From germline, CDR1 is MGHRA and CDR2 YSYEKL. CDR3 length: 20 amino acids. CDR3 nucleotide sequence: TGCGCCAGCAGCCACCCGGGACTAGCGGGAGGGCCCTCGTTTACAGATACGCAGTATTTT. It translates to CASSHPGLAGGPSFTDTQYF.

The rearrangement links TRBV30 to TRBJ1-5; 8 bases are shared with TRBD1. CDR3 size: 15 residues. Per germline, CDR1 GTSNPN and CDR2 SVGIG (reference sequence). Trimming cost V 2 bases and J 1 base; bases outside gene matches: 4. This chain's CDR3 is CAWSNGQGSNQPQHF. In DNA, the CDR3 is TGTGCCTGGAGTAACGGACAGGGAAGCAATCAGCCCCAGCATTTT. Full variable domain (remainder filled in from reference TRBV30 and TRBJ1-5): SQTIHQWPATLVQPVGSPLSLECTVEGTSNPNLYWYRQAAGRGLQLLFYSVGIGQISSEVPQNLSASRPQDRQFILSSKKLLLSDSGFYLCAWSNGQGSNQPQHFGDGTRLSIL.

This clone turned up a few times. This chain uses TRBV5-5 with TRBJ1-6; 7 positions match TRBD1. The CDR3 has 15 amino acids. The germline V gene encodes CDR1 SGHKS and CDR2 YYEKEE (reference sequence). The J segment lost 7 bases and the V segment lost 0 bases, leaving 4 bases of the junction unmatched. In nucleotides, the CDR3 is TGTGCCAGCAGCTTGGCGACAGGGTTAAATTCACCCCTCCACTTT. It specifies CASSLATGLNSPLHF.

This clone was seen more than once but under ten times. Additional DNA sequences in this sample encode the identical CDR3. The chain uses TRBV19 and TRBJ2-7; TRBD2 aligns across 11 bases. In germline, CDR1 is LNHDA, CDR2 SQIVND (reference sequence). The CDR3 length is 15 residues. Germline trimming cut 1 base from V and 2 bases from J; bases unmatched to any gene: 1. The chain's CDR3 is CASSIGLAGTYEQYF. CDR3 nucleotides: TGTGCCAGTAGTATAGGACTAGCGGGAACCTACGAGCAGTACTTC.

CDR3 sequence reads: CASSAPPSGSNEQFF. The CDR3, as DNA: TGTGCCAGCAGCGCCCCCCCTAGCGGGAGCAATGAGCAGTTCTTC. The rearrangement links TRBV7-6 to TRBJ2-1; TRBD2 matches at 10 bases. Germline V gene data show CDR1 as SGHVS and CDR2 as FNYEAQ. The V segment lost 5 bases and the J segment 6 bases; nucleotides outside the gene matches: 7. This CDR3 is built from 15 residues.

This clone was seen only once. V and J are TRBV15 and TRBJ2-1; D not certain. With 4 bases removed from V and 4 bases from J, the gap between germline ends came to 11 bases. The CDR3 totals 14 residues. From germline, CDR1 is LNHNV and CDR2 YYDKDF (reference sequence). The CDR3 protein is CATSTEVWYNEQFF. Here the CDR3 DNA reads TGTGCCACCAGCACAGAGGTGTGGTACAATGAGCAGTTCTTC.

In regard to this clone: The junction shows a germline mismatch at one end, possibly a read error. The chain uses TRBV7-8 and TRBJ1-5, with 9 positions matching TRBD1. The CDR3 is made up of 15 amino acids. CDR1 is SGHVS and CDR2 is FQNEAQ in the germline V gene. Here the CDR3 DNA reads TGTGCCAGCAGCGGTGGGACAGGGCAAAATCGGCCCCAGCATTTT. The encoded protein is CASSGGTGQNRPQHF. The full variable domain, its missing parts supplied by reference TRBV7-8 and TRBJ1-5, is GAGVSQSPRYKVAKRGQDVALRCDPISGHVSLFWYQQALGQGPEFLTYFQNEAQLDKSGLPSDRFFAERPEGSVSTLKIQRTQQEDSAVYLCASSGGTGQNRPQHFGDGTRLSIL.

The rearrangement uses TRBV2 and TRBJ1-2; D is undetermined. The V end was cut by 7 bases, the J end by 3 bases, with 12 bases between. The CDR3 is 13 residues long. Germline V lookup: CDR1 SNHLY, CDR2 FYNNEI. This chain's CDR3 is CASKEGQDYGYTF. The CDR3 nucleotides read TGTGCCAGCAAGGAGGGCCAGGACTATGGCTACACCTTC. Drawing the rest from reference TRBV2 and TRBJ1-2, the complete variable domain is EPEVTQTPSHQVTQMGQEVILRCVPISNHLYFYWYRQILGQKVEFLVSFYNNEISEKSEIFDDQFSVERPDGSNFTLKIRSTKLEDSAMYFCASKEGQDYGYTFGSGTRLTVV.

The gene calls are TRBV6-4 and TRBJ1-2; possible D gene TRBD1, 6 bases. The germline CDR1 and CDR2 sequences are MRHNA and SNTAGT. V was cut by 7 bases and J by 4 bases, with 19 bases left in between. The CDR3 runs to 15 residues. The CDR3 region is CASTRGGYDRYGYTF. Written as DNA, the CDR3 is TGTGCCAGCACCCGAGGGGGGTATGATCGCTATGGCTACACCTTC.

V is TRBV5-4 and J is TRBJ1-1, with 7 bases aligning to TRBD1. The CDR3 runs 16 residues. Germline-derived CDR1 and CDR2 are SGHNT and YYREEE (reference sequence). V was pared by 4 bases and J by 2 bases, with 11 bases of the junction left unmatched. The CDR3 DNA follows: TGTGCCAGCAGCCGTACGATCACAGGGGTTAACACTGAAGCTTTCTTT. Residues: CASSRTITGVNTEAFF.

Comments on this clone: Other nucleotide sequences in the sample specify the same CDR3. The chain links TRBV7-2 to TRBJ2-3; 7 bases map to TRBD2. The V gene's germline CDR1 is SGHTA and CDR2 FQGNSA. The CDR3 runs 14 residues. V shed 4 bases, J shed 0 bases, and the junction held 1 base outside the gene matches. Here the CDR3 reads CASSSGLSTDTQYF. CDR3 nucleotides: TGTGCCAGCAGCTCGGGACTAAGCACAGATACGCAGTATTTT.